The TCR beta chain described here comes from a study of beta chain features in type 1 diabetes (dated by TCRdb to between 2017 and 2018). Background on the whole study: Patients and healthy donors did not differ in mean age, gender distribution, total cell number or subset yield. A total of some 100,000,000 sorted cells were examined across all samples, and a strong correlation was observed between cell number per subset and RNA yield. The study compared TCRB repertoires of sorted circulating CD4+ T cell subsets between recently diagnosed type 1 diabetes patients and matched healthy donors. Whereas all 30 or so donors provided naive and central memory subsets, regulatory and stem cell-like memory subsets were isolated from just 8 patients and roughly eight healthy donors. General findings and caveats noted by the study authors: Shorter templates might be favored by PCR, yet because patient and control samples were amplified and corrected together, any such skew would affect both groups equally. Because cDNA was sequenced instead of genomic DNA, activated cells with high expression could be over-represented, although the groups did not differ in activation or CD3 levels. A moderate but significant shortening of TCRB CDR3 length was observed in type 1 diabetes patients in all four CD4+ subsets. At VDJ recombination sites, type 1 diabetes patients had fewer insertions and more deleted nucleotides, which implies abnormalities in thymic rearrangement. Naive, central memory and regulatory TCRB repertoires appeared more similar among patients than among healthy donors. Because small numbers of individuals were included in the HLA sub-analyses, any influence of HLA type on TCRB rearrangement was left unresolved.

Each donor gave one peripheral blood draw, averaging roughly 120 mL, which was collected into heparinised tubes. Using a panel that included CD45RO, CCR7, CD25, CD127, CD95 and CD27, naive, central memory, regulatory and stem cell-like memory CD4+ T cells were sorted on a BD FACSAria II. All sorted populations exceeded 95% purity. Right away, PBMCs were isolated by Lymphoprep density gradient centrifugation and were stained directly, with no culture step. Samples were stained and sorted in pairs, with one healthy donor and one patient per experiment, so that batch effects were minimized. The entire amount of isolated RNA was reverse transcribed using the High Capacity cDNA Reverse Transcription Kit, so the sequenced TCRB transcripts were expressed ones. Deep immunoSEQ sequencing was performed on naive, central memory and regulatory T cell samples, with an average of around 3.4 million total reads per sample. Sorted cells were lysed in RLT buffer and RNA was extracted with DNase-treated RNeasy Micro or Mini kits, depending on cell number. Each cell subset was processed on its own to prevent cross-contamination, while patient and healthy donor samples were processed together. The immunoSEQ multiplex PCR was used to amplify TCRB sequences from cDNA, generating 87-bp fragments that spanned the CDR3 region. Sequencing of the amplicons was performed on the Illumina HiSeq platform. On the authors' methods: PCR bias was computationally corrected using synthetic template baselines, reads within Hamming distance 2 were collapsed, and singletons that could not be merged were discarded. Reads were aligned against IMGT to assign V, D and J genes, CDR3 length and insertions or deletions at six rearrangement sites. Within each subset, clonotype counts were normalized to the number of sorted cells before true diversity and Gini coefficients were calculated with the tcR R package. The overlap coefficient, calculated on TCRB nucleotide sequences, was used to measure repertoire sharing. Out-of-frame TCRB sequences from naive cells were analyzed to stand in for the pre-selection repertoire. Held by TCRdb, this immuneACCESS table contains in-frame sequences only and omits some clones. Under half of the omission traces to an unresolved V gene where checked; the cause of the rest is unknown. D and trimming come from the DNA, and the V and J calls and clone size come from that table. Within this sample are roughly 240,000 clones, with under 70% of them counted one time only. 0.053% of the sample lies in the top ten.

This clone was detected a few times. Its specific antigen is unknown. Base qualities were left out, and no much larger clone turns up one base away. What was sequenced was naive CD4+ T cells from blood. The sample's cell subset or site label is to be understood as: true naive CD4+ T cells. The TCR comes from a man aged 25 to 45 in good health.

The DNA reads as follows: TGCGCCAGCAGCCATGGGACTAGCGACCTACAGGAGCAGTTCTTC. Its coded protein is CASSHGTSDLQEQFF. The chain couples TRBV4-1 to TRBJ2-1; TRBD2 lines up with 10 middle nucleotides. CDR1 and CDR2 are drawn from the germline V gene: MGHRA, YSYEKL. V lost 3 bases and J lost 10 bases, and the count of bases not matched to a germline gene is 9. The CDR3 goes from the cysteine to the phenylalanine over 15 residues. Of all the DNA, just the CDR3 is kept, 45 bases in frame from base 1.